This TCR beta chain comes out of a study of regulatory T cells in long-lasting Graves disease. Overall study: The criterion for persistent Graves' disease was over 5 years of antithyroid drugs with positive TSH receptor antibodies.

This CDR3 is 14 amino acids long. Trimming removed 6 bases at V and 7 bases at J, with 16 bases between. Germline V gene data show CDR1 as LGHDT and CDR2 as YNNKEL (reference sequence). Time point here: persistent/refractory GD, antithyroid drugs over 5 years with positive TRAb. PBMC-derived RNA was used for the TCR library. American Thyroid Association guidelines defined Graves' disease diagnosis. Libraries of TCR beta came from iRepertoire HTBI primers plus Arm-PCR of CDR3 regions. Authors' data handling: Throughout the samples, researchers identified 50 to 75 TRBV and approximately 13 TRBJ segments. TCRdb re-analysed the multiplex PCR reads in MiXCR, keeping a single row per CDR3 protein. TCRdb, not the original authors, processed these V and J calls. The sample contains a few hundred thousand distinct CDR3 sequences, more than 20% of which appear only once.

The chain employs TRBV3-1 and TRBJ1-5, with a possible D match to TRBD1 (6 bases). Sequences were derived from peripheral blood mononuclear cells (PBMCs), sampled when the disease was refractory, from a patient treated with antithyroid drugs. This TCR was sampled from a woman between 40 and 50 years old with Graves disease. CDR3 sequence: CASSPDRGTQPQHF. CDR3 bases: TGTGCCAGCAGTCCGGACAGAGGGACCCAGCCCCAGCATTTT.